Only a few counts were recorded for the clone carrying this TCR beta chain. The data stem from a study of T cells in Graves' hyperthyroidism and ophthalmopathy. V shed 0 bases and J 7 bases; nucleotides not matched to a gene: 6. Germline CDR1 LNHNV, CDR2 YYDKDF (reference sequence). The CDR3 is 16 amino acids. TCR beta CDR3 regions were amplified from RNA transcripts. First-round RT-PCR with HTBI primers amplified the TCR CDR3 region. One entry per CDR3 protein, called by TCRdb with MiXCR from the multiplex PCR reads. Found here are roughly 200,000 distinct CDR3 sequences, approximately 16% of them singletons; the top ten hold around 52%.

J is TRBJ1-6 and V is TRBV15; 7 positions match TRBD1. The sample comprised blood. This TCR was sampled from a woman between 45 and 65 years old with Graves' hyperthyroidism. This CDR3 is CATSREEGARNSPLHF. In DNA form, the CDR3 reads TGTGCCACCAGCAGAGAAGAGGGGGCGAGGAATTCACCCCTCCACTTT.